Detailed here is one TCR beta chain. As yet, its antigen is unknown. This specimen comes from a study of cytomegalovirus exposure and HLA in healthy donors. Turning to the study itself: An early release of data contained approximately 85 million unique TCRs, which came from HLA-typed donors. Study outcomes and limitations: A later examination showed that TCR association rates differed by HLA locus, with DRB1 most and HLA-C fewest. According to a later analysis, most TCR beta chains associated with CMV appeared HLA-restricted.

Both 60 Vbeta primers and 13 Jbeta primers went into the PCR. Sequencing was performed with immunoSEQ multiplex PCR; in TCRdb, only in-frame clones are kept and a portion is missing. This sample carries about 190,000 clones, about four fifths of them seen once, and the ten largest clones take approximately 10%. Donors had nominal health at sampling but likely had unrecorded immune exposures. Germline V gives CDR1 MNHNS, CDR2 SASEGT. CDR3 size: 14 residues. V lost 2 bases to trimming and J lost 2 bases, with 7 bases between them. The clonotype was recovered from a woman aged 50 to 60 in good health and CMV-seropositive. Sample: PBMCs. The chain couples TRBV6-1 to TRBJ1-5; D perhaps matches TRBD1 (6 bases). In DNA form, the CDR3 reads TGTGCCAGCAGTGAACACAGGGGCAATCAGCCCCAGCATTTT. Its protein is CASSEHRGNQPQHF.